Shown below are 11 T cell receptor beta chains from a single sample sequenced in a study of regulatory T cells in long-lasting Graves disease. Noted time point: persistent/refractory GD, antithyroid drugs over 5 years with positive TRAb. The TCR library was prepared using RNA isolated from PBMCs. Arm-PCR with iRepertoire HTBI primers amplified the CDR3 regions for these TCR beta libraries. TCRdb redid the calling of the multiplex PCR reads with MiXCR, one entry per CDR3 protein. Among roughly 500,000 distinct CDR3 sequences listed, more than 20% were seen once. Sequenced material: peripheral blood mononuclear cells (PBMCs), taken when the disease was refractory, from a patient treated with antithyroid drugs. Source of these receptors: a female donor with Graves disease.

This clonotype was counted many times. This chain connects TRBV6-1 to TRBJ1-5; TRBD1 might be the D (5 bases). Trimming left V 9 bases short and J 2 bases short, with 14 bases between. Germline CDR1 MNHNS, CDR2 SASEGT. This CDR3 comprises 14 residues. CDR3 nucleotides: TGTGCCAGTGGAGGGACGTTGGGCAATCAGCCCCAGCATTTT. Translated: CASGGTLGNQPQHF.

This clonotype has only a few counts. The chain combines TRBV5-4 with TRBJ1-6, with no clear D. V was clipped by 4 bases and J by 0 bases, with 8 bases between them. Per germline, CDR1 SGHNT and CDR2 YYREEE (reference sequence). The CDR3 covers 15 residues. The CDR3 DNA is TGTGCCAGCAGCCGAAGAGACTCCTATAATTCACCCCTCCACTTT. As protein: CASSRRDSYNSPLHF.

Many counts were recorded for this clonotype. The CDR3 sequence is CSAWGTGSAGGYTF. CDR3 DNA: TGCAGCGCGTGGGGGACAGGGAGTGCAGGTGGCTACACCTTC. This rearrangement joins TRBV29-1 to TRBJ1-2; 9 positions match TRBD1. With V trimmed by 7 bases and J by 7 bases, 13 bases remained unmatched. Germline V lookup: CDR1 SQVTM, CDR2 ANQGSEA. CDR3 length: 14 residues. Variable domain in full (rest from reference TRBV29-1 and TRBJ1-2): SAVISQKPSRDICQRGTSLTIQCQVDSQVTMMFWYRQQPGQSLTLIATANQGSEATYESGFVIDKFPISRPNLTFSTLTVSNMSPEDSSIYLCSAWGTGSAGGYTFGSGTRLTVV.

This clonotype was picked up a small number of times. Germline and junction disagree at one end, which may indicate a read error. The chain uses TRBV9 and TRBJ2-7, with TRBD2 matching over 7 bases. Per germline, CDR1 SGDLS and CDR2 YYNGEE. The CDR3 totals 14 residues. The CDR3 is CASSPGGAEYGQYF. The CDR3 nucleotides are TGTGCCAGCAGCCCGGGGGGAGCGGAGTACGGGCAGTACTTC.

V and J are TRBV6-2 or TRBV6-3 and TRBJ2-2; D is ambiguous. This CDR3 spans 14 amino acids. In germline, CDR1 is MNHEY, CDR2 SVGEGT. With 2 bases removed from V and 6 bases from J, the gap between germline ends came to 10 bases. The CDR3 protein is CASSYGDEAGELFF. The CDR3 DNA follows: TGTGCCAGCAGTTACGGAGATGAGGCCGGGGAGCTGTTTTTT.

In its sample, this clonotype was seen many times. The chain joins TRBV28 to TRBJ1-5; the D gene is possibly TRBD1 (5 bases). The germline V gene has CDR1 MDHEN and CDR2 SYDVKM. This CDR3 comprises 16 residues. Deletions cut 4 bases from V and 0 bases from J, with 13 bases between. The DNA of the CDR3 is TGTGCCAGCAGTTCCAGGGCCGAATATAGCAATCAGCCCCAGCATTTT. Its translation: CASSSRAEYSNQPQHF.

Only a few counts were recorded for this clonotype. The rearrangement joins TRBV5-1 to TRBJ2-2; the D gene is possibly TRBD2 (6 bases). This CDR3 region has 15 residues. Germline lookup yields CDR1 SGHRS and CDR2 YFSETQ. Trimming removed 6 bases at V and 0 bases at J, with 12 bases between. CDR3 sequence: CASTPGLANTGELFF. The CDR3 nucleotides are TGCGCCAGCACCCCGGGACTCGCGAACACCGGGGAGCTGTTTTTT.

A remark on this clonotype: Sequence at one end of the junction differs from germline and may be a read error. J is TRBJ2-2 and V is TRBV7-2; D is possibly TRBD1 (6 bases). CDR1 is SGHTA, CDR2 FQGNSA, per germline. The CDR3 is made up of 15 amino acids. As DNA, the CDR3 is TGTGCCGGCAGCTCCGGACAGACCAACACCGGGGAGCTGTTTTTT. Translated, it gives CAGSSGQTNTGELFF.

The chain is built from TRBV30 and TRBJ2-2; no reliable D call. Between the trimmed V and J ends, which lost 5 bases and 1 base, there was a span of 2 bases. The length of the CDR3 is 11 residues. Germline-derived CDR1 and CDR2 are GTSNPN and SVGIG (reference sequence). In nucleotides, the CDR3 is TGTGCCTGGGAGAACACCGGGGAGCTGTTTTTT. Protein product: CAWENTGELFF.

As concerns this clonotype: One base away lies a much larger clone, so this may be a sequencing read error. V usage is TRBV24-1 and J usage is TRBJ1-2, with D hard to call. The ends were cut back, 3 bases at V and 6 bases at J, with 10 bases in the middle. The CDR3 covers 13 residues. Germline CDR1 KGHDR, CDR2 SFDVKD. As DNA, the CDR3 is TGTGCCACCAGTGATGATAGAGAGAATGGCTACACCTTC. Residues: CATSDDRENGYTF.

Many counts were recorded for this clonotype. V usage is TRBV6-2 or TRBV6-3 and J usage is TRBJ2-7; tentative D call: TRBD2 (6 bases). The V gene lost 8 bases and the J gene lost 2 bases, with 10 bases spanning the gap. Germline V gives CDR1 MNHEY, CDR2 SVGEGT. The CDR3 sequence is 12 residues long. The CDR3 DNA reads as TGTGCCAGCGCCCGGGGGACCTACGAGCAGTACTTC. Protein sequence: CASARGTYEQYF.